This is a list of T cell receptor beta chains from one sample in a study of blood T cell repertoires in COVID-19. Generated by immunoSEQ multiplex PCR, the TCRdb table keeps only in-frame clones and is missing some. The sample comprises fewer than 100,000 clones, more than 80% of which are singletons, and approximately 10% rests with the top ten. The sequenced sample consisted of peripheral blood. The receptors stem from a woman in her seventies with acute or convalescent COVID-19. The CDR3 runs from the conserved cysteine through the conserved F or W. D genes are given only for firm matches. The listing skips clone size in some rows; elsewhere it reads once, few, many or a size class.

clone size	D gene	V gene	J gene	CDR3 protein	CDR3 DNA
.	TRBD2	TRBV10-3	TRBJ2-1	CAIRGGRWNEQFF	TGTGCCATCAGAGGCGGGAGATGGAATGAGCAGTTCTTC
.	TRBD1	TRBV7-2	TRBJ1-2	CASSLAQGRGHGYTF	TGTGCCAGCAGCTTAGCGCAGGGCAGGGGGCACGGCTACACCTTC
few	.	TRBV10-3	TRBJ2-7	CAIGYGGLNYEQYF	TGTGCCATCGGGTACGGGGGGCTAAACTACGAGCAGTACTTC
.	.	TRBV5-1	TRBJ2-2	CASSLDNSLTGELFF	TGCGCCAGCAGCTTGGACAATTCCTTAACCGGGGAGCTGTTTTTT
few	.	TRBV29-1	TRBJ2-1	CSVELGAGNEQFF	TGCAGCGTTGAACTAGGGGCTGGGAATGAGCAGTTCTTC
once	TRBD1	TRBV10-3	TRBJ1-4	CASRDRVGELFF	TGTGCCAGCCGGGACAGGGTCGGGGAACTGTTTTTT
once	.	TRBV21-1	TRBJ1-5	CASSKDRVCNQPQHF	TGTGCCAGCAGCAAGGACAGGGTGTGCAATCAGCCCCAGCATTTT
.	TRBD1	TRBV29-1	TRBJ1-4	CSVEDRTGRELFF	TGCAGCGTTGAAGATCGGACAGGGAGGGAACTGTTTTTT
.	.	TRBV6-5	TRBJ2-3	CATKGAGTGDTQYF	TGTGCCACCAAAGGGGCGGGGACGGGAGATACGCAGTATTTT
.	TRBD2	TRBV9	TRBJ2-7	CASSVGIAGGFYEQYF	TGTGCCAGCAGCGTAGGGATAGCGGGAGGTTTTTACGAGCAGTACTTC
once	.	TRBV11-2	TRBJ2-7	CASSTFVGGEQYF	TGTGCCAGCAGCACCTTTGTCGGGGGCGAGCAGTACTTC
.	TRBD2	TRBV19	TRBJ2-2	CASSPRLAGGNTGELFF	TGTGCCAGTAGTCCTAGACTAGCGGGAGGTAACACCGGGGAGCTGTTTTTT
many	TRBD1	TRBV6-1	TRBJ1-1	CASSDQDRGRTEAFF	TGTGCCAGCAGTGATCAGGACAGGGGGCGGACTGAAGCTTTCTTT
few	.	TRBV30	TRBJ2-2	CAWRGWGGGTGELFF	TGTGCCTGGAGAGGGTGGGGAGGAGGCACCGGGGAGCTGTTTTTT
.	TRBD2	TRBV6-5	TRBJ2-7	CASIRNSGMGSEQYF	TGTGCCAGCATCAGAAATAGCGGGATGGGGTCCGAGCAGTACTTC
.	TRBD1	TRBV6-6	TRBJ1-2	CASSPRTGSGYTF	TGTGCCAGCAGTCCTCGGACAGGGTCGGGCTACACCTTC
few	.	TRBV6-6	TRBJ1-3	CASSYSTRLDPNTIYF	TGTGCCAGCAGTTACTCGACGCGCCTAGACCCAAACACCATATATTTT
.	.	TRBV19	TRBJ1-2	CASSIGQGRGYTF	TGTGCCAGTAGTATTGGGCAGGGAAGGGGCTACACCTTC
.	.	TRBV13	TRBJ2-7	CASSLGGSATTYEQYF	TGTGCCAGCAGCCTAGGAGGCAGCGCCACAACCTACGAGCAGTACTTC
.	TRBD2	TRBV5-1	TRBJ2-3	CASRAGGRTDTQYF	TGCGCCAGTAGGGCGGGGGGGCGGACAGATACGCAGTATTTT
.	TRBD1	TRBV5-6	TRBJ2-7	CASSQTGLGDEQYF	TGTGCCAGCAGCCAGACAGGGCTCGGGGACGAGCAGTACTTC
.	TRBD2	TRBV5-1	TRBJ2-3	CATRGGDTDTQYF	TGCGCCACCCGGGGGGGGGATACAGATACGCAGTATTTT
.	TRBD1	TRBV5-1	TRBJ2-7	CASSLVGQGATYEQYF	TGCGCCAGCAGCTTGGTAGGACAGGGGGCGACCTACGAGCAGTACTTC
.	.	TRBV7-3	TRBJ2-2	CASSFGPTGELFF	TGTGCCAGCAGCTTTGGCCCCACCGGGGAGCTGTTTTTT
.	TRBD2	TRBV12-3/TRBV12-4	TRBJ2-2	CASSGGNTGELFF	TGTGCCAGCTCGGGGGGGAACACCGGGGAGCTGTTTTTT
.	.	TRBV9	TRBJ1-3	CASSVTEGLGNTIYF	TGTGCCAGCAGCGTAACGGAGGGTTTAGGAAACACCATATATTTT
.	.	TRBV6-2/TRBV6-3	TRBJ2-1	CASSYRRQYNEQFF	TGTGCCAGCAGTTACAGGAGGCAGTACAATGAGCAGTTCTTC
.	TRBD1	TRBV19	TRBJ1-6	CASKSGTGGNSPLHF	TGTGCCAGTAAATCCGGGACAGGGGGCAATTCACCCCTCCACTTT
.	.	TRBV19	TRBJ1-5	CASSLRDFQPQHF	TGTGCCAGTAGTCTCCGGGACTTTCAGCCCCAGCATTTT
once	.	TRBV7-2	TRBJ1-2	CASSFHPGLNYGYTF	TGTGCCAGCAGCTTTCACCCCGGACTGAACTATGGCTACACCTTC
.	.	TRBV7-6	TRBJ1-6	CASSLTSGLSNSPLHF	TGTGCCAGCAGCTTAACATCGGGGTTAAGCAATTCACCCCTCCACTTT
few	.	TRBV7-2	TRBJ1-4	CASSPGTGVANEKLFF	TGTGCCAGCAGCCCGGGTACCGGGGTGGCTAATGAAAAACTGTTTTTT
.	TRBD1	TRBV9	TRBJ2-3	CASSVGLTGSSTDTQYF	TGTGCCAGCAGCGTAGGGCTGACAGGGTCGAGCACAGATACGCAGTATTTT
.	TRBD1	TRBV28	TRBJ1-2	CASSLRDRRSNYGYTF	TGTGCCAGCAGTTTGAGGGACAGGCGTTCTAACTATGGCTACACCTTC
.	.	TRBV6-5	TRBJ2-7	CASSYESGYSYEQYF	TGTGCCAGCAGTTACGAGAGCGGGTACTCCTACGAGCAGTACTTC